What follows are 20 T cell receptor beta chains derived from one specimen sequenced in a study of type 1 and type 2 diabetes patients. Genomic DNA was the PCR template. A primer set of 30 forward and 13 reverse primers amplified the CDR3. TCRdb re-analysed the multiplex PCR reads in MiXCR, keeping a single row per CDR3 protein. The sample consists of some 250,000 distinct CDR3 sequences, roughly 50% of them appearing once. The specimen sequenced was peripheral blood mononuclear cells (PBMCs). The receptors here all came from a man aged 18 to 30 with type 2 diabetes.

The chain joins TRBV20-1 to TRBJ2-5, with TRBD2 matching 8 bases. Losses at the gene ends were 3 bases for V and 4 bases for J; bases not matched to a gene: 7. Germline V lookup: CDR1 DFQATT, CDR2 SNEGSKA (reference sequence). The CDR3 consists of 14 residues. Here the CDR3 DNA reads TGCAGTGCTAGTCGACGGGGGGGCCTAGAGACCCAGTACTTC. This translates into CSASRRGGLETQYF.

In this sample, this clonotype turned up a few times. This chain connects TRBV19 to TRBJ1-1; D remains unclear. V lost 8 bases and J 5 bases, leaving 15 bases between the germline ends. There are 13 residues in the CDR3. The germline gives CDR1 LNHDA, CDR2 SQIVND (reference sequence). The CDR3 loop is CASGEVPETEAFF. The CDR3 nucleotides read TGTGCCAGTGGGGAAGTACCCGAAACTGAAGCTTTCTTT.

This sequence joins TRBV28 and TRBJ1-5, with D uncertain. Germline-derived CDR1 and CDR2 are MDHEN and SYDVKM. Trimming cost V 5 bases and J 4 bases, with 9 bases left between them. CDR3 size: 13 residues. CDR3 sequence reads: CASSREPNQPQHF. The CDR3 DNA reads as TGTGCCAGCAGTCGGGAACCTAATCAGCCCCAGCATTTT. The complete variable domain, with remaining parts taken from reference TRBV28 and TRBJ1-5, reads DVKVTQSSRYLVKRTGEKVFLECVQDMDHENMFWYRQDPGLGLRLIYFSYDVKMKEKGDIPEGYSVSREKKERFSLILESASTNQTSMYLCASSREPNQPQHFGDGTRLSIL.

The chain is built from TRBV5-1 and TRBJ2-1; D is perhaps TRBD2 (6 bases). This CDR3 region has 13 residues. Trimming took off 2 bases at V and 10 bases at J, with 13 bases between the two ends. CDR1 and CDR2 from the germline V gene are SGHRS and YFSETQ. The CDR3 sequence: CASSFAGREEQFF. CDR3 nucleotide sequence: TGCGCCAGCAGCTTTGCCGGGAGAGAGGAGCAGTTCTTC.

The chain is built from TRBV19 and TRBJ2-3; TRBD2 agrees at 7 bases. Trimming at V came to 3 bases and at J to 3 bases, leaving 6 bases not matched to a gene. The CDR3 length is 15 residues. Germline V gene lookup returns CDR1 LNHDA and CDR2 SQIVND (reference sequence). The CDR3 region has the DNA TGTGCCAGTAGTATCCGCGGGAGCGGGACAGATACGCAGTATTTT. Residues: CASSIRGSGTDTQYF.

The chain recombines TRBV7-8 with TRBJ1-2; D may be TRBD1 (5 bases). V dropped 1 base and J dropped 0 bases, with 9 bases sitting between them. The CDR3 sequence is 15 residues long. Germline-derived CDR1 and CDR2 are SGHVS and FQNEAQ. The CDR3: CASSLGGPANYGYTF. CDR3 sequence (DNA): TGTGCCAGCAGCTTAGGGGGACCAGCTAACTATGGCTACACCTTC. The full variable domain, rest sourced from reference TRBV7-8 and TRBJ1-2, is GAGVSQSPRYKVAKRGQDVALRCDPISGHVSLFWYQQALGQGPEFLTYFQNEAQLDKSGLPSDRFFAERPEGSVSTLKIQRTQQEDSAVYLCASSLGGPANYGYTFGSGTRLTVV.

The V and J genes are TRBV5-1 and TRBJ2-1; 13 bases agree with TRBD2. The CDR3 length is 15 residues. Unmatched junction bases numbered 4, after V lost 4 bases and J lost 6 bases. Germline assignment: CDR1 SGHRS and CDR2 YFSETQ. CDR3 loop: CASSQWTSGGNEQFF. CDR3 nucleotide sequence: TGCGCCAGCAGCCAATGGACTAGCGGGGGCAATGAGCAGTTCTTC.

The V call is TRBV6-5, the J call TRBJ1-4; possible D gene TRBD1, 6 bases. This CDR3 contains 15 residues. V gave up 7 bases and J gave up 3 bases, with 15 bases separating them. Germline CDR1 MNHEY, CDR2 SVGAGI. CDR3 region: CASNSQGSPNEKLFF. CDR3 bases: TGTGCCAGCAATTCACAGGGAAGCCCTAATGAAAAACTGTTTTTT.

This clonotype was counted many times. The V gene is TRBV7-3, the J gene TRBJ1-1, with D unclear. The CDR3 sequence is 13 residues long. CDR1 and CDR2 (germline): SGHTA, FQGTGA. The V gene lost 5 bases and the J gene lost 1 base, with 8 bases spanning the gap. Here the CDR3 reads CASSQDTNTEAFF. The CDR3 DNA sequence: TGTGCCAGCAGCCAGGATACGAACACTGAAGCTTTCTTT.

This clonotype has more than one count but fewer than ten. V and J are TRBV15 and TRBJ2-7; the D gene is possibly TRBD1 (5 bases). V was pared by 0 bases and J by 6 bases, with 18 bases between. In germline, CDR1 is LNHNV, CDR2 YYDKDF (reference sequence). CDR3 length: 16 residues. CDR3 protein: CATSRDRGFRLGEQYF. CDR3 in DNA: TGTGCCACCAGCAGAGATAGGGGATTCAGGCTTGGCGAGCAGTACTTC.

This chain links TRBV7-2 with TRBJ1-1, with a possible D match to TRBD1 (5 bases). The CDR3 covers 14 residues. The germline V gene encodes CDR1 SGHTA and CDR2 FQGNSA. V gave up 2 bases and J gave up 4 bases, with 11 bases separating them. CDR3 residues: CASSLRDEVTEAFF. The CDR3 DNA is TGTGCCAGCAGCTTAAGGGACGAGGTCACTGAAGCTTTCTTT. Looking up the rest from reference TRBV7-2 and TRBJ1-1 gives the full variable domain: GAGVSQSPSNKVTEKGKDVELRCDPISGHTALYWYRQSLGQGLEFLIYFQGNSAPDKSGLPSDRFSAERTGGSVSTLTIQRTQQEDSAVYLCASSLRDEVTEAFFGQGTRLTVV.

The chain couples TRBV19 to TRBJ1-1; TRBD1 matches at 7 bases. The CDR3 consists of 14 residues. CDR1 LNHDA and CDR2 SQIVND come from the germline V gene (reference sequence). J was trimmed by 2 bases and V by 3 bases; bases with no gene match: 3. The CDR3 region has the DNA TGTGCCAGTAGTATGGGACAGAGCAACACTGAAGCTTTCTTT. Its protein product is CASSMGQSNTEAFF.

The V call is TRBV27, the J call TRBJ2-1; TRBD1 matches at 8 bases. This CDR3 comprises 16 residues. The germline V gene encodes CDR1 MNHEY and CDR2 SMNVEV (reference sequence). V dropped 4 bases and J dropped 0; count of bases not matched to a gene: 5. The CDR3 nucleotides read TGTGCCAGCAGTTGGGGACAGGCGAGCTCCTACAATGAGCAGTTCTTC. As protein: CASSWGQASSYNEQFF.

This CDR3 reads CASKLKLDTEAFF. CDR3 nucleotides: TGCGCCAGCAAATTGAAGCTGGACACTGAAGCTTTCTTT. The J gene is TRBJ1-1, the V gene TRBV10-2; D ambiguous. Trimming removed 7 bases from V and 3 bases from J, with 12 bases in between. Germline CDR1 reads WSHSY; CDR2 reads SAAADI. The CDR3 consists of 13 residues.

The sample holds many counts of this clonotype. The J gene is TRBJ1-1, the V gene TRBV28; D not certain. The CDR3 covers 12 residues. Germline V gene lookup returns CDR1 MDHEN and CDR2 SYDVKM. V lost 6 bases, J lost 4 bases, and 9 bases lay in between. The CDR3 sequence is CASSFRGTEAFF. The CDR3 DNA reads as TGTGCCAGCAGCTTTCGGGGCACTGAAGCTTTCTTT.

The V gene is TRBV12-3 or TRBV12-4, the J gene TRBJ2-1; TRBD2 agrees at 8 bases. V shed 6 bases and J 5 bases; nucleotides not matched to a gene: 12. The CDR3 is 16 amino acids. The CDR3 loop reads CASSPRGTSGNNEQFF. The CDR3 DNA sequence: TGTGCCAGCAGCCCACGGGGTACTAGCGGAAACAATGAGCAGTTCTTC.

J is TRBJ1-5 and V is TRBV19; possible D gene TRBD1, 5 bases. This CDR3 has 15 amino acids. Germline V lookup: CDR1 LNHDA, CDR2 SQIVND (reference sequence). Trimming stripped 7 bases from V and 2 bases from J, with 15 bases between. The CDR3 spells CASTREGTGNQPQHF. The CDR3 bases are TGTGCCAGTACCCGCGAAGGGACGGGCAATCAGCCCCAGCATTTT. Together with reference TRBV19 and TRBJ1-5, the CDR3 gives the full variable domain: DGGITQSPKYLFRKEGQNVTLSCEQNLNHDAMYWYRQDPGQGLRLIYYSQIVNDFQKGDIAEGYSVSREKKESFPLTVTSAQKNPTAFYLCASTREGTGNQPQHFGDGTRLSIL.

Points on this clonotype: It is likely a read error, because the conserved phenylalanine at the end of the CDR3 is missing. V is TRBV12-3 or TRBV12-4 and J is TRBJ2-7; D is unresolved. The CDR3 is 13 amino acids. Trimming cost V 3 bases and J 3 bases, with 9 bases left between them. The CDR3 region is CASSFSYGYEQYS. Here the CDR3 DNA reads TGTGCCAGCAGTTTTTCGTACGGCTACGAGCAGTACTCC.

The CDR3 sequence: CASSGAGQGITDTQYF. Written as DNA, the CDR3 is TGTGCCAGCAGCGGAGCGGGACAGGGGATCACAGATACGCAGTATTTT. The V and J genes are TRBV9 and TRBJ2-3; TRBD1 matches at 10 bases. Germline CDR1 and CDR2: SGDLS and YYNGEE. Germline trimming cut 3 bases from V and 2 bases from J; bases unmatched to any gene: 6. The CDR3 spans 16 residues. The variable domain in full, completed from reference TRBV9 and TRBJ2-3, reads DSGVTQTPKHLITATGQRVTLRCSPRSGDLSVYWYQQSLDQGLQFLIQYYNGEERAKGNILERFSAQQFPDLHSELNLSSLELGDSALYFCASSGAGQGITDTQYFGPGTRLTVL.

The chain couples TRBV27 to TRBJ2-5; TRBD1 aligns across 7 bases. The CDR3 extends over 13 amino acids. Germline CDR1 is MNHEY and CDR2 is SMNVEV (reference sequence). V lost 6 bases and J lost 4; bases outside the gene matches: 5. The CDR3: CASSYTGAETQYF. The CDR3 region has the DNA TGTGCCAGCAGCTATACAGGGGCAGAGACCCAGTACTTC.